What follows are 13 T cell receptor beta chains derived from one specimen sequenced in a study of technical replicates of blood from a few donors (dated 2017 in TCRdb). The method behind the library was the immunoSEQ multiplex PCR assay. TCRdb holds this immuneACCESS table with in-frame rearrangements only. Some clones are missing; in checked studies, unresolved V genes explain under half, and the rest has no known cause. In all, the sample holds tens of thousands of clones, and nearly 98% of those were seen once. In total, the top ten clones hold over 0.15% of the sample. The sequenced sample was T cells isolated from PBMCs. Receptor source: a human donor in good health.

The chain has TRBV7-8 and TRBJ2-7; no firm D call. The germline V gene has CDR1 SGHVS and CDR2 FQNEAQ. Between the trimmed V and J ends, which lost 5 bases and 7 bases, there was a span of 12 bases. This CDR3 region has 12 residues. The DNA of the CDR3 is TGTGCCAGCAGCCACCAAGCTTGGGAGCAGTACTTC. This sequence encodes CASSHQAWEQYF.

In this sample, this clone turned up once. The chain couples TRBV7-9 to TRBJ1-3; D gene unclear. Germline V lookup: CDR1 SEHNR, CDR2 FQNEAQ (reference sequence). The V end was cut by 5 bases, the J end by 0 bases, with 20 bases between. The CDR3 is 18 amino acids. CDR3 sequence (DNA): TGTGCCAGCAGCACCATCTGGGAGGTTTCGGCCTCTGGAAACACCATATATTTT. It translates to CASSTIWEVSASGNTIYF.

The chain links TRBV15 to TRBJ1-1; D may be TRBD1 (5 bases). The CDR3 totals 15 residues. Germline values: CDR1 LNHNV, CDR2 YYDKDF (reference sequence). The V end was cut by 1 base, the J end by 1 base, with 10 bases between. The CDR3 sequence is CATSRGRQRNTEAFF. The CDR3, as DNA: TGTGCCACCAGCAGAGGGCGACAGAGGAACACTGAAGCTTTCTTT. The full variable domain, rest sourced from reference TRBV15 and TRBJ1-1, is DAMVIQNPRYQVTQFGKPVTLSCSQTLNHNVMYWYQQKSSQAPKLLFHYYDKDFNNEADTPDNFQSRRPNTSFCFLDIRSPGLGDTAMYLCATSRGRQRNTEAFFGQGTRLTVV.

CDR3: CASSLPPGAEAFF. The DNA for the CDR3 is TGTGCCAGCAGCTTACCCCCAGGGGCAGAAGCTTTCTTT. V usage is TRBV7-2 and J usage is TRBJ1-1, with a weak D call TRBD1 (6 bases). This CDR3 contains 13 residues. Per germline, CDR1 SGHTA and CDR2 FQGNSA. Between the trimmed V and J ends, which lost 2 bases and 8 bases, there was a span of 12 bases.

V and J are TRBV6-5 and TRBJ1-2; D ambiguous. Trimming took 2 bases from V and 4 from J, leaving 8 bases between them. The CDR3 is 13 residues long. CDR1 is MNHEY and CDR2 is SVGAGI in the germline V gene. The DNA for the CDR3 is TGTGCCAGCAGTTACCAGGCCACCTATGGCTACACCTTC. It is translated as CASSYQATYGYTF.

The J gene is TRBJ2-5, the V gene TRBV28, with 7 bases aligning to TRBD2. CDR3 length equals 17 residues. V lost 3 bases, J lost 0 bases, and 10 bases stayed unmatched. The V gene's germline CDR1 is MDHEN and CDR2 SYDVKM. CDR3 in DNA: TGTGCCAGCAGTTTGGGAGGGGTTGGAGGGTACCAAGAGACCCAGTACTTC. It translates to CASSLGGVGGYQETQYF.

J is TRBJ1-2 and V is TRBV25-1, with D maybe TRBD1 (5 bases). CDR1 and CDR2 from the germline V gene are MGHDK and SYGVNS. V lost 6 bases and J lost 4, with 12 bases in between. The CDR3 contains 13 residues. Written as DNA, the CDR3 is TGTGCCAGCAGCACATACAGGAGCTATGGCTACACCTTC. Amino acids: CASSTYRSYGYTF.

The CDR3 sequence: CASSVVGLAVVGDTQYF. CDR3 nucleotides: TGTGCCAGCAGCGTAGTAGGACTAGCGGTTGTAGGAGATACGCAGTATTTT. The rearrangement links TRBV9 to TRBJ2-3; 10 positions agree with TRBD2. V shed 0 bases and J 5 bases; nucleotides not matched to a gene: 9. The CDR3 has 17 amino acids. The germline gives CDR1 SGDLS, CDR2 YYNGEE.

The V and J genes are TRBV19 and TRBJ2-7; 9 bases agree with TRBD1. The CDR3 extends over 14 amino acids. Trimming at V came to 5 bases and at J to 3 bases, leaving 5 bases not matched to a gene. Per the germline V gene, CDR1 is LNHDA and CDR2 is SQIVND (reference sequence). This chain's CDR3 is CASSSGTGYYEQYF. The CDR3 DNA reads TGTGCCAGTAGTTCCGGGACAGGGTACTACGAGCAGTACTTC.

J is TRBJ1-1 and V is TRBV9, with TRBD1 as a possible D gene (5 bases). The CDR3 covers 15 residues. CDR1 is SGDLS, CDR2 YYNGEE, per germline. V was trimmed by 6 bases and J by 5 bases, leaving 20 bases between them. CDR3 amino acids: CASNPAGGSYTEAFF. The CDR3 DNA reads as TGTGCCAGCAACCCGGCGGGGGGGAGTTATACTGAAGCTTTCTTT.

This clone appeared once. The chain carries TRBV7-3 and TRBJ2-1, with 10 bases that match TRBD2. This CDR3 contains 18 residues. J gave up 8 bases and V 5 bases, and 18 bases lay outside the gene matches. Germline CDR1 reads SGHTA; CDR2 reads FQGTGA. In nucleotides, the CDR3 is TGTGCCAGCAGCCCCGAATTTTTGATAGCGGGGGGTGTGGATGAGCAGTTCTTC. Its protein product is CASSPEFLIAGGVDEQFF.

The chain uses TRBV7-7 and TRBJ2-5, with 7 bases fitting TRBD1. This CDR3 is 15 amino acids long. Germline values: CDR1 SSHAT, CDR2 FNYEAQ (reference sequence). The trim removed 1 base at V and 6 bases at J, leaving 8 bases unmatched. The CDR3 coding sequence is TGTGCCAGCAGCTTAGGGGTCGGACAGGCCCAGACCCAGTACTTC. The encoded protein is CASSLGVGQAQTQYF.

V and J are TRBV28 and TRBJ2-7, with 7 bases matching TRBD1. V shed 6 bases and J 7 bases; nucleotides not matched to a gene: 6. Germline CDR1 is MDHEN and CDR2 is SYDVKM. This CDR3 has 12 amino acids. The chain's CDR3 is CASSPRTGEQYF. CDR3 DNA sequence: TGTGCCAGCAGCCCCAGGACAGGAGAGCAGTACTTC.